The clone carrying this TCR beta chain was found many times. Its specificity is unknown. The repertoire came from unfractionated whole blood and reflected all unsorted peripheral T cells. This entry comes from a study of HIV-infected patients and healthy controls. Trimming pared 6 bases from V and 10 bases from J, leaving 18 bases between. From germline, CDR1 is DFQATT and CDR2 SNEGSKA (reference sequence). The CDR3 length is 12 residues. cDNA was made from 500 ng RNA using alpha and beta constant primers. Using multiplexing indices, alpha and beta chain libraries were generated apart by chain-specific third strand synthesis. The library had 12-nucleotide molecular identifiers formed by two random hexamers joined together. A short first PCR added P5 and P7 adapter elements and a second index. TCRdb analysed the 5' RACE reads with MiXCR anew, one entry per CDR3 protein. This table has approximately 25,000 distinct CDR3 sequences, about 8.5% appearing once.

Points from the study as a whole: HIV+ repertoires were severely depleted of MAIT alpha-chain CDR3s, unlike healthy controls. Study cohorts differed slightly in age and sex, but this did not explain diversity differences.

The gene calls are TRBV20-1 and TRBJ1-1; TRBD1 is a possible D gene (5 bases). The sample taken for sequencing was blood. This sequence originates from an adult in good health. CDR3: CSAIQASGRAFF. DNA of the CDR3: TGCAGTGCCATACAGGCCTCCGGGCGAGCTTTCTTT.